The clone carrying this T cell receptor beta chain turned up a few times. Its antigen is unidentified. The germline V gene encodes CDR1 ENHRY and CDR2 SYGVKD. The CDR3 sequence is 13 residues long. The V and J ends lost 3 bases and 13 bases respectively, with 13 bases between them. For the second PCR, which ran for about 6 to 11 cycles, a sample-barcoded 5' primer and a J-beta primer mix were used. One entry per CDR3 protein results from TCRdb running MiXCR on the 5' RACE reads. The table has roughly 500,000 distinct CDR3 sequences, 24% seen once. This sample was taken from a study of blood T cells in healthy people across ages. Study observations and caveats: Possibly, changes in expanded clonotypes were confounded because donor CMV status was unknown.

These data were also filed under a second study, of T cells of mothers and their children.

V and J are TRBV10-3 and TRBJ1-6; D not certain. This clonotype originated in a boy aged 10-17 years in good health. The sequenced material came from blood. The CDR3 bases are TGTGCCATCAGTGATGGTAGCCGTAGGCCCCTCCACTTT. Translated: CAISDGSRRPLHF.